This TCR beta chain emerged from a study of blood T cell repertoires in COVID-19. The wider study: T cells, B-cell-depleted T cells, or PBMCs provided the cDNA or gDNA that served as material.

In the original processing: Nucleated cell number was recorded as an estimate derived from reference gene primer amplification. Assay used: immunoSEQ multiplex PCR; TCRdb lists only in-frame clones, some missing. V and J calls and clone size are those listed in that table; D and trimming were worked out from the DNA. The table shows 50,000 to 60,000 clones, with about 88% occurring only once. V gave up 4 bases and J gave up 1 base, with 17 bases separating them. Germline V gives CDR1 SGDLS, CDR2 YYNGEE. The CDR3 loop spans 16 amino acids. The V gene is TRBV9, the J gene TRBJ2-5; D gene uncertain. Sequencing was done on a sample of peripheral blood. This sequence originates from a man aged 55 to 69 with active COVID-19. This CDR3 is CASSPRPLTGQETQYF. CDR3 bases: TGTGCCAGCAGCCCGAGGCCCCTAACGGGCCAAGAGACCCAGTACTTC.